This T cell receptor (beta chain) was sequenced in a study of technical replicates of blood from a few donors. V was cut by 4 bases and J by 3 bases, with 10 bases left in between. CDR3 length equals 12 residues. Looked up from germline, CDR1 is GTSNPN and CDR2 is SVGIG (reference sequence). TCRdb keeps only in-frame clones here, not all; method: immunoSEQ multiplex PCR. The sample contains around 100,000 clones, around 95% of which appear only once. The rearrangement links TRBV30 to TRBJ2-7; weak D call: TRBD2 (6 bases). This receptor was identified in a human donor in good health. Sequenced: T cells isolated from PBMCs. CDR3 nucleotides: TGTGCCTGGACTAGCGAGTACTACGAGCAGTACTTC. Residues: CAWTSEYYEQYF.